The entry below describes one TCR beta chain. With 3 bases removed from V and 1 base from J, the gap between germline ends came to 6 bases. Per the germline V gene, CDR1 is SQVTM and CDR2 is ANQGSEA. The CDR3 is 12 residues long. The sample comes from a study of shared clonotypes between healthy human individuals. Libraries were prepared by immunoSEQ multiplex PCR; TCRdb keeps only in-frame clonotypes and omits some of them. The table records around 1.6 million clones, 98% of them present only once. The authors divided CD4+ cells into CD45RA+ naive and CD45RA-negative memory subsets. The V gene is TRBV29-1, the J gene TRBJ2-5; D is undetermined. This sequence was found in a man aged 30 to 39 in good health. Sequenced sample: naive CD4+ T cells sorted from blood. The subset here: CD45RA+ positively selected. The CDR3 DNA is TGCAGCGTTGACCCATTCCAAGAGACCCAGTACTTC. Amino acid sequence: CSVDPFQETQYF.